The next 8 T cell receptor beta chains were all read from a single sample in a study of blood T cells in healthy people across ages. A sample-barcoded 5' primer and a J-beta primer mix were used in a second PCR of roughly 7 to 12 cycles. MiXCR, applied by TCRdb to the 5' RACE reads, yields one record per CDR3 protein. The table records around 1,100,000 distinct CDR3 sequences, roughly two fifths of them present only once. The sample consisted of blood. Source of these receptors: a man aged 18 to 35 in good health.

The chain joins TRBV10-3 to TRBJ1-2; 9 bases match TRBD1. The CDR3 sequence is 20 residues long. Germline V gives CDR1 ENHRY, CDR2 SYGVKD. The V segment lost 7 bases and the J segment 4 bases; nucleotides outside the gene matches: 25. CDR3 in amino acids: CAINTLRKDLSGQGGYGYTF. CDR3 nucleotide sequence: TGTGCCATCAACACCCTACGTAAAGACCTTTCGGGACAGGGAGGCTATGGCTACACCTTC.

This clonotype was counted a few times. The V gene is TRBV6-6, the J gene TRBJ2-1; D possibly corresponds to TRBD2 (5 bases). The CDR3 length is 14 residues. Germline V gene sequence: CDR1 MNHNY, CDR2 SVGAGI (reference sequence). Between the trimmed V and J ends, which lost 8 bases and 1 base, there was a span of 12 bases. CDR3 residues: CASRSELSYNEQFF. CDR3 bases: TGTGCCAGCCGTAGCGAACTGTCCTACAATGAGCAGTTCTTC.

The chain is built from TRBV5-6 and TRBJ2-4; D possibly corresponds to TRBD2 (6 bases). Germline CDR1 SGHDT, CDR2 YYEEEE. The CDR3 is 15 amino acids. Trimming took 4 bases from V and 0 from J, leaving 11 bases between them. The CDR3 DNA reads TGTGCCAGCAGCCAACTAGCAGTAGCCAAAAACATTCAGTACTTC. It specifies CASSQLAVAKNIQYF.

Comments on this clonotype: One end of the junction is discordant with germline, which a read error may explain. V gene TRBV4-1 combines with J gene TRBJ1-6; no reliable D call. From germline, CDR1 is MGHRA and CDR2 YSYEKL. CDR3 length: 17 residues. In DNA, the CDR3 is TGCGCCAGCAGCCTTAGCAGAGGCAATGGGGATAATTCACCCCTCCGCTTT. Amino acid sequence: CASSLSRGNGDNSPLRF.

To note about this clonotype: A read error may account for a junction end that differs from germline. The V gene is TRBV6-5, the J gene TRBJ2-1, with a tentative D call TRBD1 (6 bases). The CDR3 consists of 10 residues. Germline V gene data show CDR1 as MNHEY and CDR2 as SVGAGI. DNA for the CDR3: TGTGCCAGCGGGGACAATGGGCAGTTCTTT. Amino acid sequence: CASGDNGQFF.

A word on this clonotype: The junction and the germline gene differ at one end; a read error may be behind it. J is TRBJ1-5 and V is TRBV11-2, with D perhaps TRBD1 (5 bases). The CDR3 consists of 15 residues. Germline loops: CDR1 SGHAT, CDR2 FQNNGV. This CDR3 reads CANSLDGHSNQPQHF. The CDR3 region has the DNA TGTGCCAACAGCTTAGATGGACATAGCAATCAGCCCCAGCATTTT.

This clonotype has more than one count but fewer than ten. The chain carries TRBV6-2 or TRBV6-3 and TRBJ1-1, with a tentative D call TRBD1 (6 bases). Between the trimmed V and J ends, which lost 0 bases and 0 bases, there was a span of 14 bases. CDR1 and CDR2 from the germline V gene are MNHEY and SVGEGT. This CDR3 is built from 17 residues. The DNA for the CDR3 is TGTGCCAGCAGTTACTCTAAGGCAGGGGCTCTGAACACTGAAGCTTTCTTT. Its protein product is CASSYSKAGALNTEAFF.

The gene calls are TRBV4-1 and TRBJ1-1; D is unclear. The germline CDR1 and CDR2 sequences are MGHRA and YSYEKL. This CDR3 contains 14 residues. The germline V and J ends were trimmed by 3 bases and 1 base, with 9 bases remaining between them. CDR3: CASSQVQENTEAFF. The CDR3 coding sequence is TGCGCCAGCAGCCAGGTCCAGGAGAACACTGAAGCTTTCTTT.